This TCR beta chain was documented in a study of blood T cell repertoires in COVID-19. Background on the study: Both acute and convalescent COVID-19 samples were obtained from the United States, Italy and Spain. The analysed material was cDNA or gDNA that came from T cells, B-cell-depleted T cells, or PBMCs.

The junction had 3 bases not matched to a gene; V was cut back by 2 bases and J by 6 bases. This CDR3 contains 14 residues. The germline V gene encodes CDR1 LGHNA and CDR2 YSLEER. As originally analysed: Estimates of nucleated cell counts were drawn from the amplification of reference gene primers. Measured with immunoSEQ multiplex PCR; TCRdb has only the in-frame clones, and not every one. D and trimming come from the DNA, and the V and J calls and clone size come from that table. The sample has more than 200,000 clones; approximately 86% are singletons. Sequences were obtained from peripheral blood. This sequence joins TRBV4-3 and TRBJ2-2, with 7 bases lining up with TRBD2. This receptor was identified in a human donor in a cohort sampled during active COVID-19. The CDR3 protein is CASSQLRGAGELFF. The CDR3 bases are TGCGCCAGCAGCCAACTCCGGGGGGCCGGGGAGCTGTTTTTT.